Below, 5 T cell receptor beta chains from the same sample are listed, as sequenced in a study of T cells in pancreatic ductal adenocarcinoma. Sequencing used immunoSEQ multiplex PCR; TCRdb keeps in-frame clones, though not all of them. The profile covers around 100,000 clones, with 90% to 95% appearing a single time and 3.1% taken by the ten largest. The selected patients with pancreatic ductal adenocarcinoma had surgery but no neoadjuvant therapy. Specimen: PBMCs. Every receptor here comes from a human donor with pancreatic ductal adenocarcinoma.

The chain has TRBV11-2 and TRBJ2-5, with D perhaps TRBD1 (6 bases). Germline V CDR1 and CDR2: SGHAT, FQNNGV. With 5 bases removed from V and 5 bases from J, the gap between germline ends came to 18 bases. The CDR3 spans 15 residues. The CDR3 is CASSGGWGRWETQYF. The CDR3 coding sequence is TGTGCCAGCAGCGGGGGCTGGGGGCGGTGGGAGACCCAGTACTTC.

This chain connects TRBV7-3 to TRBJ2-1; 8 positions agree with TRBD2. Germline assignment: CDR1 SGHTA and CDR2 FQGTGA. The CDR3 has 14 residues. V lost 5 bases to trimming and J lost 7 bases; unmatched junction nucleotides: 7. The CDR3 reads CASSGAGGQNEQFF. The CDR3 region has the DNA TGTGCCAGCAGCGGGGCGGGGGGCCAAAATGAGCAGTTCTTC.

The chain recombines TRBV19 with TRBJ1-2, with 12 bases aligning to TRBD1. J gave up 8 bases and V 7 bases, and 8 bases lay outside the gene matches. Per germline, CDR1 LNHDA and CDR2 SQIVND (reference sequence). The CDR3 totals 14 residues. The CDR3 reads CASTSRDRGQGYTF. The CDR3 DNA sequence: TGTGCCAGTACCTCCCGGGACAGGGGGCAGGGCTACACCTTC.

This chain joins TRBV2 and TRBJ1-1; D gene uncertain. The CDR3 loop spans 11 amino acids. Germline V gene lookup returns CDR1 SNHLY and CDR2 FYNNEI. The V end was cut by 10 bases, the J end by 1 base, with 7 bases between. The CDR3 sequence is CATRGNTEAFF. In DNA form, the CDR3 reads TGTGCCACCCGCGGGAACACTGAAGCTTTCTTT.

This sequence joins TRBV11-2 and TRBJ2-5, with 11 bases identical to TRBD1. There are 12 residues in the CDR3. Per the germline V gene, CDR1 is SGHAT and CDR2 is FQNNGV. The V segment lost 8 bases and the J segment 5 bases; nucleotides outside the gene matches: 1. The CDR3 sequence: CASWDRGETQYF. The CDR3 DNA follows: TGTGCCAGCTGGGACAGGGGGGAGACCCAGTACTTC. The full variable domain, rest sourced from reference TRBV11-2 and TRBJ2-5, is EAGVAQSPRYKIIEKRQSVAFWCNPISGHATLYWYQQILGQGPKLLIQFQNNGVVDDSQLPKDRFSAERLKGVDSTLKIQPAKLEDSAVYLCASWDRGETQYFGPGTRLLVL.